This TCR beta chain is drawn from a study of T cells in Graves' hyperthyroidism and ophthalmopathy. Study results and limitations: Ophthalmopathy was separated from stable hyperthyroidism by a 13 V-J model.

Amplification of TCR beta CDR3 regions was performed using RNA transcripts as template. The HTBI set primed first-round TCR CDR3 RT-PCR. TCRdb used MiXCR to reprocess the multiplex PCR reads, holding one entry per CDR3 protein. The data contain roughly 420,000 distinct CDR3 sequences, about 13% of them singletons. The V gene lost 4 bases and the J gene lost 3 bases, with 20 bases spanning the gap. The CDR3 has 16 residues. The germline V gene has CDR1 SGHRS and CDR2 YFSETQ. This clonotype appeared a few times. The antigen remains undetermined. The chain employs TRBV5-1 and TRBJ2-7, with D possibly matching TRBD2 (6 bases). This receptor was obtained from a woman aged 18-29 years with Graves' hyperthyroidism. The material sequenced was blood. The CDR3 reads CASSQGDFPELYEQYF. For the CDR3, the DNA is TGCGCCAGCAGCCAAGGGGACTTCCCGGAACTCTACGAGCAGTACTTC. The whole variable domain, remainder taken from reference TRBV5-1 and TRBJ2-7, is KAGVTQTPRYLIKTRGQQVTLSCSPISGHRSVSWYQQTPGQGLQFLFEYFSETQRNKGNFPGRFSGRQFSNSRSEMNVSTLELGDSALYLCASSQGDFPELYEQYFGPGTRLTVT.